This is a list of T cell receptor beta chains from one sample in a study of blood T cell repertoires in COVID-19. TCRdb's copy holds only in-frame clones and misses some; the assay was immunoSEQ multiplex PCR. The sample lists about 160,000 clones, around 87% occurring once. The sequenced material came from peripheral blood. The receptors here all came from a man aged 18 to 30 with COVID-19, enrolled during active disease. Each CDR3 is given without its conserved first and last residue. Each record gives: CDR3 length, V gene, J gene, CDR3 protein.

14	TRBV6-6	TRBJ2-3	ASSHTGTTRTDTQY
13	TRBV28	TRBJ1-5	ASSLRAGGNQPQH
15	TRBV21-1	TRBJ2-2	ASSKIVYGGVPGELF
13	TRBV4-1	TRBJ2-3	ASSLTQGTPDTQY
13	TRBV30	TRBJ2-1	AWLLTLAGGTEQF
13	TRBV7-2	TRBJ2-7	ASSNGTSSFYEQY
12	TRBV4-3	TRBJ2-7	ASSPEVSSYEQY
10	TRBV28	TRBJ1-3	ASSRTHHTIY
12	TRBV7-2	TRBJ2-7	ASSSTYLSYEQY
13	TRBV27	TRBJ2-7	ASSLVATSGIEQY
12	TRBV28	TRBJ1-2	ASRETGTVYGYT
11	TRBV6-1	TRBJ1-2	ASSEGSVYGYT
12	TRBV6-4	TRBJ2-1	ASSGTSEYNEQF
16	TRBV15	TRBJ1-3	ATSRGFFGLNSGNTIY
11	TRBV28	TRBJ2-7	ASSLQGSYEQY
13	TRBV11-3	TRBJ2-2	ASSLVSTDSGELF
11	TRBV10-3	TRBJ1-1	AISGGGSTEAF
13	TRBV6-5	TRBJ1-3	ASETGIDLGNTIY
12	TRBV7-9	TRBJ1-4	ASTSLPGNEKLF
13	TRBV28	TRBJ1-4	ASSRGGGINEKLF
15	TRBV28	TRBJ1-5	ASSSSRGDRENQPQH
12	TRBV9	TRBJ2-1	ASSVGTGANEQF
16	TRBV4-3	TRBJ2-3	ASSQEAAGGPGRYTQY
10	TRBV2	TRBJ1-5	ASSPRGKAQH
10	TRBV15	TRBJ1-1	ATSTGGTEAF
13	TRBV7-6	TRBJ2-1	ASSPGTSGYNEQF
13	TRBV14	TRBJ2-7	ASSQGSGHRYEQY
15	TRBV7-2	TRBJ2-7	ASSSDRKRTGSYEQY
12	TRBV11-2	TRBJ1-6	ASSFQQGVQPLH
12	TRBV7-6	TRBJ1-5	ASTEGGYNQPQH
12	TRBV25-1	TRBJ2-3	ASEGHSYTDTQY
12	TRBV19	TRBJ1-2	ASRQGQDWGGYT